These 6 T cell receptor beta chains share one sample of origin, sequenced in a study of T cell responses to AZD1222 COVID-19 vaccine. Method: immunoSEQ multiplex PCR; TCRdb's copy keeps in-frame clones and lacks some. The table shows 100,000 to 150,000 clones, with about 88% occurring only once. Sample: peripheral blood, taken on day 0 of AZD1222 vaccination. These receptors originate from an adult in good health.

The V and J genes are TRBV24-1 and TRBJ2-1; D remains ambiguous. The CDR3 totals 11 residues. Per germline, CDR1 KGHDR and CDR2 SFDVKD. Trimming took 7 bases from V and 8 from J, leaving 8 bases between them. This CDR3 reads CATRRGDEQFF. The CDR3 DNA reads TGTGCCACCAGAAGAGGCGATGAGCAGTTCTTC.

V is TRBV18 and J is TRBJ1-3; no clear D gene. The CDR3 covers 15 residues. Germline V gene sequence: CDR1 KGHSH, CDR2 LQKENI. The ends were cut back, 2 bases at V and 1 base at J, with 9 bases in the middle. CDR3 amino acids: CASSPGQTSGNTIYF. In DNA, the CDR3 is TGTGCCAGCTCACCAGGGCAGACTTCTGGAAACACCATATATTTT.

This clone has a single count. The V call is TRBV19, the J call TRBJ1-5; D uncertain. Germline CDR1 and CDR2: LNHDA and SQIVND (reference sequence). V lost 4 bases to trimming and J lost 7 bases, with 11 bases between them. The CDR3 extends over 13 amino acids. The CDR3 coding sequence is TGTGCCAGTAGTACCGGGTTCGGACAGCCCCAGCATTTT. The encoded protein is CASSTGFGQPQHF. Drawing the rest from reference TRBV19 and TRBJ1-5, the complete variable domain is DGGITQSPKYLFRKEGQNVTLSCEQNLNHDAMYWYRQDPGQGLRLIYYSQIVNDFQKGDIAEGYSVSREKKESFPLTVTSAQKNPTAFYLCASSTGFGQPQHFGDGTRLSIL.

The CDR3 DNA reads TGCGCCAGCAGCTTGGGTGTCTTACTTGTTCCAGATACGCAGTATTTT. Residues: CASSLGVLLVPDTQYF. V gene TRBV5-1 combines with J gene TRBJ2-3; D is unclear. Trimming removed 0 bases from V and 4 bases from J, with 15 bases in between. The CDR3 length is 16 residues. Germline V lookup: CDR1 SGHRS, CDR2 YFSETQ.

The genes are TRBV7-2 and TRBJ2-3, with 12 bases identical to TRBD2. The CDR3 sequence is 16 residues long. The V segment lost 5 bases and the J segment 0 bases; nucleotides outside the gene matches: 3. The germline CDR1 and CDR2 sequences are SGHTA and FQGNSA. The CDR3 spells CASSLGTSGSTDTQYF. The DNA of the CDR3 is TGTGCCAGCAGCCTCGGGACTAGCGGGAGCACAGATACGCAGTATTTT.

This clone was detected a few times. The gene calls are TRBV27 and TRBJ2-2, with D possibly matching TRBD1 (5 bases). Germline CDR1 is MNHEY and CDR2 is SMNVEV (reference sequence). V gave up 6 bases and J gave up 1 base, with 9 bases separating them. The CDR3 length is 14 residues. The CDR3 is CASRPDRNTGELFF. DNA for the CDR3: TGTGCCAGCAGACCTGACAGGAACACCGGGGAGCTGTTTTTT.